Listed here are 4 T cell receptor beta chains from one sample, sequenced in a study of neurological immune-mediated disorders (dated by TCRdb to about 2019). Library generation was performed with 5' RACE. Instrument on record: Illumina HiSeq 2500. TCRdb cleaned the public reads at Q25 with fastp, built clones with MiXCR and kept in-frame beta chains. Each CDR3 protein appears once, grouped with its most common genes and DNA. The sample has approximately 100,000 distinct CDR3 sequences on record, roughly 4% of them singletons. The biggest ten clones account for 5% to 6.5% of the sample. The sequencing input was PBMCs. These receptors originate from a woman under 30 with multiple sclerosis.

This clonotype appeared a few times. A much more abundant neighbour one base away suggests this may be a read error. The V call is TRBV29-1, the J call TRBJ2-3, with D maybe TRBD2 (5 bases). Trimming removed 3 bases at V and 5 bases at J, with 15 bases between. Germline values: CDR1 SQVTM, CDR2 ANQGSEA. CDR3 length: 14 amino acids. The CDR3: CSVDSSLAKDTQYF. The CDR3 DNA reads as TGCAGCGTTGACTCTAGCCTGGCCAAAGATACGCAGTATTTT.

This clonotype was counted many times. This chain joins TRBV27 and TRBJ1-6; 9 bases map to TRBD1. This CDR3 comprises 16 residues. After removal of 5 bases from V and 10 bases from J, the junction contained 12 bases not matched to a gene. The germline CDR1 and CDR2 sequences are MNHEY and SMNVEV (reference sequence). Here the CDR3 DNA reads TGTGCCAGCAGTCCTCGGACAGGGGTCGGGAGATCACCCCTCCACTTT. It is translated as CASSPRTGVGRSPLHF.

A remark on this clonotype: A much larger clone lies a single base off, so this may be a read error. As DNA, the CDR3 is TGCGCCAGCAGCCAAGGAAAGGGGGCAGATACGCAGTATTTT. Amino acids: CASSQGKGADTQYF. V gene TRBV4-1 combines with J gene TRBJ2-3, with D possibly TRBD1 on 6 matching bases. Trimming stripped 1 base from V and 4 bases from J, with 9 bases between. The length of the CDR3 is 14 residues. From germline, CDR1 is MGHRA and CDR2 YSYEKL.

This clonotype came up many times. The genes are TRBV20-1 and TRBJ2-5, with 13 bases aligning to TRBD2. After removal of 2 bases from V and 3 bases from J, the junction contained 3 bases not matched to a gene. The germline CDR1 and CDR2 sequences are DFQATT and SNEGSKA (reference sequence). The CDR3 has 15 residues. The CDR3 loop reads CSARNGLAGEETQYF. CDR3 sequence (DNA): TGCAGTGCTAGAAATGGACTAGCGGGAGAAGAGACCCAGTACTTC.